Many counts were recorded for the clone carrying this T cell receptor beta chain. Its target is not known. MiXCR, run by TCRdb on the reads, gives a single entry per CDR3 protein. The table has roughly 180,000 distinct CDR3 sequences, 25% to 30% seen once. These data come from a study of T cell repertoires in cytomegalovirus infection. Study-level information: CMV infection plus the matching HLA type was flagged by public TCR beta signatures. Findings and caveats of the study: Identification of carriers of CMV plus the relevant HLA was performed using cumulative public TCR beta family frequency. Dominant in the ex vivo response were TCR beta clonotypes restricted by HLA-C and specific for CMV.

Germline V CDR1 and CDR2: SNHLY, FYNNEI. Trimming at V came to 5 bases and at J to 0 bases, leaving 6 bases not matched to a gene. The CDR3 is 15 residues long. Sequencing was done on a sample of PBMCs. V gene TRBV2 combines with J gene TRBJ1-1, with 7 positions matching TRBD1. The sequence came from a human donor in good health (CMV status not recorded). Some clones in this sample may be carry-over from other donors' samples. The CDR3 protein is CASSPDRVMNTEAFF. DNA of the CDR3: TGTGCCAGCAGTCCTGACAGGGTCATGAACACTGAAGCTTTCTTT.